Following are 7 T cell receptor beta chains from one sample sequenced in a study of primary melanoma T cells and metastatic recurrence (dated by TCRdb to about 2020). The method was the immunoSEQ multiplex PCR assay. TCRdb holds this immuneACCESS table with in-frame rearrangements only. Some clones are missing; in checked studies, unresolved V genes explain under half, and the rest has no known cause. Present in this sample are about 440 clones, about four fifths of which were seen just once. Approximately 7.6% of the sample is held by the ten biggest clonotypes. The sample taken for sequencing was melanoma tumor tissue. The receptors here all came from a human donor with melanoma.

This clone was seen more than once but under ten times. The chain carries TRBV23-1 and TRBJ1-5; possibly TRBD1 for D (5 bases). TRBV23-1 counts as an open reading frame of uncertain function. V lost 8 bases, J lost 5 bases, and 25 bases lay in between. The CDR3 sequence is 17 residues long. CDR3 sequence (DNA): TGCGCCAGCTCTCCCAGGACCCGGGGTTTGGGGGATCAGCCCCAGCATTTT. Amino acids: CASSPRTRGLGDQPQHF.

Details on this clone: A read error may account for a junction end that differs from germline. This chain joins TRBV6-8 and TRBJ2-7; D unclear. The germline gives CDR1 MNHGY, CDR2 SAAAGT. The CDR3 has 13 residues. The DNA for the CDR3 is TGTGCCAGCAGTGACTCGAGCTCCTACGAGCAGTACTTC. This encodes CASSDSSSYEQYF.

The chain couples TRBV28 to TRBJ2-3; D gene unclear. CDR1 is MDHEN and CDR2 is SYDVKM in the germline V gene. This CDR3 region has 15 residues. V gave up 5 bases and J gave up 2 bases, with 14 bases separating them. CDR3 sequence (DNA): TGTGCCAGCAGTGACCCGAGCCACCTCACAGATACGCAGTATTTT. It specifies CASSDPSHLTDTQYF.

The chain couples TRBV6-7 to TRBJ2-7; 9 bases fit TRBD1. TRBV6-7 is an ORF for which the function is uncertain. This CDR3 is built from 14 residues. V trimming: 10 bases; J trimming: 3 bases; junction bases outside the gene matches: 10. The CDR3 region is CATRLRDRVYEQYF. In DNA form, the CDR3 reads TGTGCCACGCGCCTTCGGGACAGGGTCTACGAGCAGTACTTC.

V usage is TRBV6-8 and J usage is TRBJ1-2; possible D gene TRBD1, 5 bases. This CDR3 has 12 amino acids. The germline V and J ends were trimmed by 4 bases and 8 bases, with 11 bases remaining between them. Germline loops: CDR1 MNHGY, CDR2 SAAAGT. CDR3 loop: CASSLGGDGYTF. CDR3 bases: TGTGCCAGCAGTTTAGGAGGGGACGGCTACACCTTC.

V and J are TRBV5-1 and TRBJ1-1, with TRBD1 identical over 11 bases. The CDR3 is made up of 15 amino acids. Trimming removed 5 bases from V and 7 bases from J; junction bases left unmatched: 10. From germline, CDR1 is SGHRS and CDR2 YFSETQ. CDR3 DNA: TGCGCCAGCAGGGGCGGGACAGGGGGGAGGATTGAAGCTTTCTTT. Its protein product is CASRGGTGGRIEAFF.

This clone was picked up a small number of times. The chain joins TRBV15 to TRBJ1-2; 11 nucleotides line up with TRBD1. The J segment lost 10 bases and the V segment lost 1 base, leaving 8 bases of the junction unmatched. From germline, CDR1 is LNHNV and CDR2 YYDKDF (reference sequence). The CDR3 runs to 15 residues. As DNA, the CDR3 is TGTGCCACCAGCAGAGGGACAGGGGGCTCTAGTGACTACACCTTC. The encoded protein is CATSRGTGGSSDYTF.